These 26 T cell receptor beta chains came from one sample sequenced in a study of blood T cell repertoires in COVID-19. The repertoire was sequenced with immunoSEQ multiplex PCR; TCRdb's copy has only in-frame clones and lacks some. Of about 40,000 clones listed, around 85% are singletons. Sequenced material: peripheral blood. Receptors originate from a woman aged 55 to 70 with acute or convalescent COVID-19.

The V gene is TRBV5-1, the J gene TRBJ2-5; D may be TRBD2 (6 bases). The CDR3 covers 15 residues. CDR1 and CDR2 (germline): SGHRS, YFSETQ. V lost 3 bases and J lost 2, with 14 bases in between. The chain's CDR3 is CASSSAPGVQETQYF. The DNA for the CDR3 is TGCGCCAGCAGCTCCGCCCCGGGAGTTCAAGAGACCCAGTACTTC.

This clone was counted a single time. The gene calls are TRBV6-2 or TRBV6-3 and TRBJ2-7; no clear D. CDR3 length: 13 residues. CDR1 is MNHEY, CDR2 SVGEGT, per germline. V was pared by 1 base and J by 3 bases, with 7 bases between. This CDR3 is CASSYFGSYEQYF. In DNA, the CDR3 is TGTGCCAGCAGTTACTTTGGCAGCTACGAGCAGTACTTC.

V usage is TRBV6-2 or TRBV6-3 and J usage is TRBJ2-3; 7 bases agree with TRBD2. CDR3 length: 14 amino acids. V gave up 3 bases and J gave up 0 bases; unmatched junction bases: 0. CDR1 and CDR2 from the germline V gene are MNHEY and SVGEGT. The CDR3 nucleotides read TGTGCCAGCAGTTATAGCGGGAGCACAGATACGCAGTATTTT. This translates into CASSYSGSTDTQYF.

This clone was found once. The chain is built from TRBV5-5 and TRBJ2-1, with TRBD2 matching over 13 bases. The trim removed 4 bases at V and 14 bases at J, leaving 9 bases unmatched. CDR1 SGHKS and CDR2 YYEKEE come from the germline V gene (reference sequence). The CDR3 extends over 14 amino acids. The CDR3 protein is CASSPWTSGSGKFF. CDR3 bases: TGTGCCAGCAGCCCATGGACTAGCGGGAGCGGGAAGTTCTTC. Full variable domain (remainder filled in from reference TRBV5-5 and TRBJ2-1): DAGVTQSPTHLIKTRGQQVTLRCSPISGHKSVSWYQQVLGQGPQFIFQYYEKEERGRGNFPDRFSARQFPNYSSELNVNALLLGDSALYLCASSPWTSGSGKFFGPGTRLTVL.

This chain joins TRBV2 and TRBJ2-7, with TRBD2 identical over 8 bases. Trimming cost V 7 bases and J 0 bases; bases outside gene matches: 5. This CDR3 contains 14 residues. CDR1 is SNHLY and CDR2 is FYNNEI in the germline V gene. Here the CDR3 reads CASKRGTSSYEQYF. The CDR3 DNA follows: TGTGCCAGCAAACGCGGGACTAGCTCCTACGAGCAGTACTTC. The whole variable domain, remainder taken from reference TRBV2 and TRBJ2-7, is EPEVTQTPSHQVTQMGQEVILRCVPISNHLYFYWYRQILGQKVEFLVSFYNNEISEKSEIFDDQFSVERPDGSNFTLKIRSTKLEDSAMYFCASKRGTSSYEQYFGPGTRLTVT.

This rearrangement joins TRBV11-1 to TRBJ1-1, with a weak D call TRBD1 (6 bases). Germline CDR1 and CDR2: SGHAT and FQDESV (reference sequence). The CDR3 has 13 amino acids. Between the trimmed V and J ends, which lost 2 bases and 5 bases, there was a span of 9 bases. The CDR3 here is CASSLYRETEAFF. CDR3 coding DNA: TGTGCCAGCAGCTTATACAGGGAAACTGAAGCTTTCTTT.

This clone was observed a handful of times. The chain recombines TRBV5-1 with TRBJ2-7, with 8 bases that match TRBD1. V shed 4 bases and J 6 bases; nucleotides not matched to a gene: 6. The CDR3 length is 13 residues. Germline CDR1 and CDR2: SGHRS and YFSETQ. The CDR3 DNA is TGCGCCAGCAGCCCCCGGGACAGGCTCGAGCAGTACTTC. Translated: CASSPRDRLEQYF. Full variable domain (missing parts from reference TRBV5-1 and TRBJ2-7): KAGVTQTPRYLIKTRGQQVTLSCSPISGHRSVSWYQQTPGQGLQFLFEYFSETQRNKGNFPGRFSGRQFSNSRSEMNVSTLELGDSALYLCASSPRDRLEQYFGPGTRLTVT.

V and J are TRBV7-3 and TRBJ2-3, with D perhaps matching TRBD2 (7 bases). The V end was cut by 5 bases, the J end by 4 bases, with 16 bases between. The CDR3 is 15 residues long. Germline V gene lookup returns CDR1 SGHTA and CDR2 FQGTGA. The CDR3 region has the DNA TGTGCCAGCAGCCTAGGGGGAGGGTGGGCAGATACGCAGTATTTT. The encoded protein is CASSLGGGWADTQYF.

This sequence joins TRBV6-6 and TRBJ1-3, with D tentatively TRBD1 (6 bases). This CDR3 has 14 residues. V was clipped by 5 bases and J by 2 bases, with 10 bases between them. CDR1 MNHNY and CDR2 SVGAGI come from the germline V gene (reference sequence). In DNA form, the CDR3 reads TGTGCCAGCAGTACAGGGCTCCCTGGAAACACCATATATTTT. It yields the protein CASSTGLPGNTIYF.

This chain joins TRBV18 and TRBJ2-5; TRBD2 agrees at 7 bases. The CDR3 runs to 14 residues. Germline V gives CDR1 KGHSH, CDR2 LQKENI. J was trimmed by 5 bases and V by 6 bases; bases with no gene match: 9. CDR3 DNA sequence: TGTGCCAGCTCCCCCCGGGCCGGGAGGGAGACCCAGTACTTC. It encodes CASSPRAGRETQYF.

The genes are TRBV3-1 (or the pseudogene TRBV3-2) and TRBJ1-2, with a possible D match to TRBD1 (5 bases). Per the germline V gene, CDR1 is LGHDT and CDR2 is YNNKEL (reference sequence). V was shortened by 0 bases and J by 4 bases, with 9 bases between the two germline ends. This CDR3 is 14 amino acids long. This CDR3 is CASSQDTQGYGYTF. CDR3 in DNA: TGTGCCAGCAGCCAAGATACGCAGGGCTATGGCTACACCTTC.

This clone was counted between two and nine times. V usage is TRBV24-1 and J usage is TRBJ1-3; D gene ambiguous. The V gene lost 3 bases and the J gene lost 3 bases, with 5 bases spanning the gap. Germline lookup yields CDR1 KGHDR and CDR2 SFDVKD. The CDR3 contains 13 residues. The CDR3 loop reads CATSDPSGNTIYF. DNA of the CDR3: TGTGCCACCAGTGATCCCAGTGGAAACACCATATATTTT.

The count of this clone is one. CDR3 bases: TGTGCCAGCAGCGTTGGACAGATTAATTCACCCCTCCACTTT. Amino acids: CASSVGQINSPLHF. The genes are TRBV6-4 and TRBJ1-6, with D possibly being TRBD1 (6 bases). CDR1 MRHNA and CDR2 SNTAGT come from the germline V gene. Trimming took 6 bases from V and 6 from J, leaving 12 bases between them. The CDR3 loop spans 14 amino acids.

The chain joins TRBV3-1 (or the pseudogene TRBV3-2) to TRBJ1-3, with D perhaps TRBD1 (5 bases). The V gene's germline CDR1 is LGHDT and CDR2 YNNKEL (reference sequence). Trimming stripped 4 bases from V and 1 base from J, with 11 bases between. The length of the CDR3 is 15 residues. The CDR3 sequence is CASSPPGLSGNTIYF. CDR3 DNA sequence: TGTGCCAGCAGCCCTCCAGGGCTATCTGGAAACACCATATATTTT.

This chain connects TRBV5-1 to TRBJ2-1; 8 bases are a match to TRBD2. The CDR3 sequence is 15 residues long. Per the germline V gene, CDR1 is SGHRS and CDR2 is YFSETQ. The ends lost 1 base at V and 6 bases at J; junction bases unmatched: 6. The CDR3 region has the DNA TGCGCCAGCAGCTTGACCGCGGGGGGATTCAATGAGCAGTTCTTC. This encodes CASSLTAGGFNEQFF.

About this clone itself: The same CDR3 is also encoded by other DNA sequences in this sample. This rearrangement joins TRBV20-1 to TRBJ2-3; possibly TRBD2 for D (5 bases). Germline CDR1 DFQATT, CDR2 SNEGSKA (reference sequence). V lost 3 bases and J lost 3, with 10 bases in between. The length of the CDR3 is 13 residues. Here the CDR3 reads CSASLLVTDTQYF. The CDR3, as DNA: TGCAGTGCTAGTCTACTAGTGACAGATACGCAGTATTTT.

This chain joins TRBV5-6 and TRBJ1-4; 9 bases align to TRBD1. J was trimmed by 5 bases and V by 1 base; bases with no gene match: 12. The germline CDR1 and CDR2 sequences are SGHDT and YYEEEE. The CDR3 runs 18 residues. The CDR3 protein is CASSLSPNGQGRNEKLFF. CDR3 sequence (DNA): TGTGCCAGCAGCTTGAGCCCTAATGGACAGGGGCGGAATGAAAAACTGTTTTTT.

The rearrangement links TRBV7-9 to TRBJ1-2, with a tentative D call TRBD1 (6 bases). V was cut by 0 bases and J by 5 bases, with 16 bases left in between. The CDR3 consists of 16 residues. Per germline, CDR1 SEHNR and CDR2 FQNEAQ (reference sequence). In nucleotides, the CDR3 is TGTGCCAGCAGCTTAGCATTACGGACAGCCGCATATGGCTACACCTTC. Protein: CASSLALRTAAYGYTF.

The rearrangement joins TRBV3-1 (or the pseudogene TRBV3-2) to TRBJ2-7; D is undetermined. The CDR3 is 13 amino acids. CDR1 and CDR2 from the germline V gene are LGHDT and YNNKEL (reference sequence). V lost 0 bases to trimming and J lost 6 bases, with 9 bases between them. This chain's CDR3 is CASSQDLRSEQYF. In DNA form, the CDR3 reads TGTGCCAGCAGCCAAGATTTGAGAAGCGAGCAGTACTTC.

V and J are TRBV19 and TRBJ2-2; TRBD2 is a possible D gene (5 bases). The germline CDR1 and CDR2 sequences are LNHDA and SQIVND (reference sequence). CDR3 length: 16 residues. With 3 bases removed from V and 4 bases from J, the gap between germline ends came to 15 bases. The DNA of the CDR3 is TGTGCCAGTAGTATGACGCATGAGCGGATCACCGGGGAGCTGTTTTTT. Translated, it gives CASSMTHERITGELFF.

The chain joins TRBV27 to TRBJ2-1; unclear D gene. The CDR3 totals 10 residues. CDR1 MNHEY and CDR2 SMNVEV come from the germline V gene (reference sequence). The germline V and J ends were trimmed by 6 bases and 12 bases, with 9 bases remaining between them. Here the CDR3 DNA reads TGTGCCAGCAGGGGCAAAGGGCAGTTCTTC. Protein sequence: CASRGKGQFF.

This chain joins TRBV7-9 and TRBJ2-3, with 15 bases that match TRBD2. The trim removed 1 base at V and 5 bases at J, leaving 4 bases unmatched. Germline CDR1 reads SEHNR; CDR2 reads FQNEAQ (reference sequence). This CDR3 comprises 17 residues. CDR3 in amino acids: CASSLGTSGGAKDTQYF. The CDR3 DNA is TGTGCCAGCAGCTTAGGGACTAGCGGGGGGGCGAAAGATACGCAGTATTTT.

Here the CDR3 reads CASSVDGGRSYEQYF. In DNA, the CDR3 is TGTGCCAGCAGCGTAGACGGGGGGCGCTCCTACGAGCAGTACTTC. This rearrangement joins TRBV9 to TRBJ2-7, with a possible D match to TRBD2 (7 bases). Trimming removed 0 bases at V and 0 bases at J, with 10 bases between. Germline V gives CDR1 SGDLS, CDR2 YYNGEE. The CDR3 loop spans 15 amino acids.

This chain joins TRBV24-1 and TRBJ2-2, with TRBD1 matching 8 bases. The junction had 7 bases not matched to a gene; V was cut back by 4 bases and J by 4 bases. CDR3 length equals 16 residues. Germline V gives CDR1 KGHDR, CDR2 SFDVKD. CDR3: CATSDPQGGGTGELFF. DNA for the CDR3: TGTGCCACCAGTGACCCACAGGGGGGCGGCACCGGGGAGCTGTTTTTT.

The chain couples TRBV5-1 to TRBJ1-1; TRBD1 is a possible D gene (5 bases). In germline, CDR1 is SGHRS, CDR2 YFSETQ. This CDR3 comprises 15 residues. V shed 4 bases and J shed 4 bases, with 17 bases lying between them. CDR3 in DNA: TGCGCCAGCAGCGGCATCCCGGGGGGGACCACTGAAGCTTTCTTT. Its translation: CASSGIPGGTTEAFF.

The genes are TRBV7-9 and TRBJ1-1; weak D call: TRBD1 (5 bases). CDR1 and CDR2 from the germline V gene are SEHNR and FQNEAQ (reference sequence). The V end lost 1 base, the J end lost 1 base, and 7 bases lay between the germline ends. The length of the CDR3 is 14 residues. CDR3 protein: CASSLEGQNTEAFF. The DNA for the CDR3 is TGTGCCAGCAGCTTAGAAGGACAGAACACTGAAGCTTTCTTT.